This T cell receptor beta chain was identified in a study of graft-versus-host responses after intestinal transplantation (dated by TCRdb to about 2021). Regarding the research as a whole: Recipients received multivisceral, liver-intestinal, or isolated intestinal transplants. All recipients received anti-thymocyte globulin induction followed by maintenance tacrolimus and steroids for 3 to 4 years. Bulk TCR-beta CDR3 sequencing was used to track graft-versus-host and host-versus-graft alloreactive T cell clones in the graft, circulation and bone marrow after intestinal transplantation. Alloreactive clones were identified by sequencing pre-transplant mixed lymphocyte reaction products and comparing these products with unstimulated pre-transplant donor and recipient T cells. Of the 20 to 25 intestinal transplant recipients enrolled in the cohort, one of whom was a retransplant, a few patients without pretransplant specimens were excluded. Donor T cell macrochimerism was defined as a peak of at least 4% donor T cells among recipient peripheral blood mononuclear cells. Rather than being sequenced by the commercial service, samples from a few later patients were sequenced in-house on an Illumina MiSeq and processed with MiXCR. Broad study findings and their caveats: GvH clones were detected in recipient bone marrow, and some appeared earlier in ileal mucosa or blood, consistent with an intestinal mucosal origin. Early after transplant, peak levels of circulating GvH clones were found to be associated with declines in HvG clones. Conclusions were limited by the relatively low number and heterogeneity of intestinal transplant patients. In patients with donor T cell macrochimerism, the allografts had high GvH to HvG T cell clonal ratios.

The sample's time point label is to be understood as: cells obtained before transplantation from donor or recipient. CD3+CD4+ and CD3+CD8+ populations were FACS-sorted from unstimulated pre-transplant donor and recipient cells taken from spleen or lymph nodes. Library prep was done by the immunoSEQ multiplex PCR assay. For most patients, genomic DNA was isolated using the Qiagen DNeasy Blood and Tissue Kit and was shipped frozen to Adaptive Biotechnologies for TCR sequencing. For most patients, genomic DNA was subjected to high-throughput TCR-beta CDR3 sequencing by Adaptive Biotechnologies. The study's processing was this. TCR sequencing data were retrieved from Adaptive's ImmunoSEQ software for some 19 patients, whereas a few other patients were processed with MiXCR and VDJtools. To correct CD4 versus CD8 sorting errors, sequences present in both subsets at a frequency ratio below 5:1 were removed. CDR3 nucleotide sequences shared between donor and recipient were removed because the origin of such sequences could not be assigned. At least 2-fold expansion over unstimulated cells and a minimum CFSE-low frequency of 0.002% (template counts) or 0.001% (read counts) were required for clones to be classified as alloreactive. Clones were considered mappable if detected in sequenced pre-transplant spleen, lymph node, or MLR CFSE-low populations of the donor or recipient. Cumulative frequency of alloreactive clones was calculated as a percentage of all sequences weighted by copy number. Sourced from immuneACCESS, this table was stored by TCRdb with only in-frame sequences that have V and J called. A share of the clones is absent; for the studies checked, an unresolved V gene accounts for under half, and the remainder has no known explanation. V, J and clone size are those of that table, while D and trimming were read from the DNA. This sample is represented by 30,000 to 50,000 clones; around 96% of them were singletons. The leading ten clones occupy less than 0.25% of the sample.

About this clone itself: Its recognized antigen is unknown. No qualities accompany the bases; no much larger clone lies one base away.

The CDR3 runs 13 residues from the cysteine to the phenylalanine. The sequence is cut down to CDR3 DNA, 39 bases in frame from base 1. CDR1 and CDR2, per the germline V gene (reference sequence), are MNHEY and SMNVEV. V and J are truncated by 5 bases and 1 base respectively, leaving an intervening sequence of 8 bases. This sequence uses TRBV27 and TRBJ1-1, and possibly TRBD1, on 5 matching bases. The source was unstimulated CD8+ T cells sorted from spleen or lymph node cells, collected before transplant. The receptor's source is a human donor who was the organ donor for an intestinal transplant. The nucleotides are TGTGCCAGCAGTCGGACACAGAACACTGAAGCTTTCTTT. The translation is CASSRTQNTEAFF.